Each of the 29 T cell receptor beta chains below was sequenced from the same sample in a study of T cells in Graves' hyperthyroidism and ophthalmopathy. Amplification yielded TCR beta CDR3 regions, with RNA transcripts as the source. With the HTBI primer set, the TCR CDR3 went through a first round of RT-PCR. A single record per CDR3 protein comes from TCRdb applying MiXCR to the multiplex PCR reads. The top ten clones hold approximately 16% of a sample with roughly 530,000 distinct CDR3 sequences, approximately 17% of them seen once. Sequencing input: blood. All receptors derive from a woman younger than 30 with Graves' ophthalmopathy.

J is TRBJ2-1 and V is TRBV7-3, with D possibly matching TRBD2 (5 bases). CDR1 is SGHTA, CDR2 FQGTGA, per germline. CDR3 length equals 14 residues. The ends were cut back, 2 bases at V and 8 bases at J, with 13 bases in the middle. In DNA form, the CDR3 reads TGTGCCAGCAGCTTAGGACCAGAGAGGGATGAGCAGTTCTTC. Amino acid sequence: CASSLGPERDEQFF.

Comment on this clonotype: One base away lies a much larger clone, so this may be a sequencing read error. In nucleotides, the CDR3 is TGTGCCAGCAGTTCCAGACAGGGACTGAACACCGGGGAGCTGCTTTTT. Protein sequence: CASSSRQGLNTGELLF. The chain has TRBV27 and TRBJ2-2, with D possibly matching TRBD1 (7 bases). Germline V gene lookup returns CDR1 MNHEY and CDR2 SMNVEV (reference sequence). The CDR3 is made up of 16 amino acids.

There are a few counts of this clonotype. The chain joins TRBV6-1 to TRBJ2-5; D is unclear. The CDR3 spans 15 residues. Trimming removed 6 bases from V and 3 bases from J, with 17 bases in between. Germline V CDR1 and CDR2: MNHNS, SASEGT. Written as DNA, the CDR3 is TGTGCCAGCAGGGCACTCTGGGTACCCGAAGAGACCCAGTACTTC. Residues: CASRALWVPEETQYF.

The sample holds a few counts of this clonotype. V and J are TRBV20-1 and TRBJ2-1, with TRBD2 identical over 14 bases. The germline CDR1 and CDR2 sequences are DFQATT and SNEGSKA (reference sequence). With V trimmed by 0 bases and J by 8 bases, 6 bases remained unmatched. The CDR3 is 16 residues long. The CDR3 DNA is TGCAGTGCTAGAGATTTCGGGACTAGCGGGAGTTATGAGCAGTTCTTC. Its protein is CSARDFGTSGSYEQFF.

The DNA for the CDR3 is TGTGCCAGCAGTGCCCAGGGGGCCGGCACTGAAGCTTTCTTT. Translating it yields CASSAQGAGTEAFF. The rearrangement links TRBV25-1 to TRBJ1-1, with 8 bases aligning to TRBD1. Germline-derived CDR1 and CDR2 are MGHDK and SYGVNS. Trimming cost V 4 bases and J 4 bases; bases outside gene matches: 5. This CDR3 has 14 residues. Full variable domain (rest looked up from reference TRBV25-1 and TRBJ1-1): EADIYQTPRYLVIGTGKKITLECSQTMGHDKMYWYQQDPGMELHLIHYSYGVNSTEKGDLSSESTVSRIRTEHFPLTLESARPSHTSQYLCASSAQGAGTEAFFGQGTRLTVV.

This clonotype was counted ten times or more. The V and J genes are TRBV12-3 or TRBV12-4 and TRBJ2-3; a weak D match, TRBD2 (6 bases). The CDR3 extends over 17 amino acids. V was clipped by 7 bases and J by 6 bases, with 26 bases between them. The CDR3 DNA sequence: TGTGCCAGCAAGTTTGGGGGGATGGCAGGGCCCGGGGATACGCAGTATTTT. Its translation is CASKFGGMAGPGDTQYF.

This clonotype has ten or more counts. V and J are TRBV12-3 or TRBV12-4 and TRBJ2-3; the D gene is possibly TRBD2 (6 bases). With 6 bases removed from V and 0 bases from J, the gap between germline ends came to 16 bases. The length of the CDR3 is 16 residues. CDR3 residues: CASSPVSRESTDTQYF. The CDR3 coding sequence is TGTGCCAGCAGCCCTGTTAGTCGGGAGAGCACAGATACGCAGTATTTT.

This clonotype was seen repeatedly, ten times or more. V is TRBV4-1 and J is TRBJ2-5; tentative D call: TRBD1 (5 bases). The CDR3 length is 14 residues. Germline CDR1 MGHRA, CDR2 YSYEKL. The germline V and J ends were trimmed by 0 bases and 5 bases, with 10 bases remaining between them. This CDR3 reads CASSQDTRVETQYF. The CDR3 DNA is TGCGCCAGCAGCCAAGATACCAGGGTCGAGACCCAGTACTTC.

This clonotype was counted only a few times. The chain combines TRBV27 with TRBJ1-2; 7 nucleotides line up with TRBD1. This CDR3 has 13 amino acids. Germline CDR1 reads MNHEY; CDR2 reads SMNVEV (reference sequence). Trimming took 10 bases from V and 2 from J; bases not matched to a gene: 7. The CDR3 loop reads CATGAGGNYGYTF. The CDR3 DNA is TGTGCCACGGGGGCAGGGGGGAACTATGGCTACACCTTC.

This clonotype was counted a few times. DNA for the CDR3: TGTGCCAGCAGTTTATCCCTGGTGGACACCGGGGAGCTGTTTTTT. Residues: CASSLSLVDTGELFF. The J gene is TRBJ2-2, the V gene TRBV27; D gene unclear. This CDR3 has 15 amino acids. V shed 0 bases and J shed 3 bases, with 8 bases lying between them. Germline lookup yields CDR1 MNHEY and CDR2 SMNVEV (reference sequence).

This chain joins TRBV29-1 and TRBJ2-1; TRBD1 matches 7 bases. The germline CDR1 and CDR2 sequences are SQVTM and ANQGSEA. The CDR3 is 14 amino acids. The V and J ends lost 7 bases and 2 bases, in that order; junction bases with no gene match: 8. The CDR3 here is CSGADRATYNEQFF. CDR3 nucleotides: TGCAGCGGGGCTGACAGGGCTACCTACAATGAGCAGTTCTTC.

In its sample, this clonotype was seen many times. The chain combines TRBV9 with TRBJ2-1; possible D gene TRBD2, 5 bases. Germline V CDR1 and CDR2: SGDLS, YYNGEE. V was clipped by 0 bases and J by 5 bases, with 15 bases between them. CDR3 size: 16 residues. DNA of the CDR3: TGTGCCAGCAGCGTAGATGGTAGCGCCTATAACAATGAGCAGTTCTTC. It translates to CASSVDGSAYNNEQFF.

This clonotype was seen at least ten times. This chain links TRBV29-1 with TRBJ2-7; no reliable D call. The germline V gene has CDR1 SQVTM and CDR2 ANQGSEA. The CDR3 has 13 amino acids. Trimming took off 4 bases at V and 3 bases at J, with 13 bases between the two ends. The CDR3 bases are TGCAGCGTTGGTTCTCATCCCCACTACGAGCAGTACTTC. Protein sequence: CSVGSHPHYEQYF.

V is TRBV6-2 or TRBV6-3 and J is TRBJ1-6; TRBD1 matches 8 bases. Losses at the gene ends were 8 bases for V and 9 bases for J; bases not matched to a gene: 9. The germline V gene has CDR1 MNHEY and CDR2 SVGEGT. The CDR3 consists of 14 residues. CDR3 residues: CASVGAGGTSPLHF. Here the CDR3 DNA reads TGTGCCAGCGTGGGGGCAGGGGGCACTTCACCCCTCCACTTT.

In this sample, this clonotype turned up a few times. V and J are TRBV10-3 and TRBJ1-5, with no clear D. Per germline, CDR1 ENHRY and CDR2 SYGVKD. The CDR3 totals 11 residues. Deletions cut 6 bases from V and 9 bases from J, with 9 bases between. The CDR3 sequence is CAISEGGPQHF. CDR3 bases: TGTGCCATCAGCGAGGGAGGGCCCCAGCATTTT.

The gene calls are TRBV9 and TRBJ1-1; TRBD1 might be the D (6 bases). The CDR3 is 20 residues long. The germline V gene has CDR1 SGDLS and CDR2 YYNGEE. Trimming left V 7 bases short and J 1 base short, with 32 bases between. The CDR3, as DNA: TGTGCCAGCTTGTTGTTAGGACAGCTTTTCATGAAGAGGGGGAACACTGAAGCTTTCTTT. Its protein product is CASLLLGQLFMKRGNTEAFF.

In this sample, this clonotype turned up many times. The chain recombines TRBV20-1 with TRBJ2-4; a possible D gene is TRBD1 (6 bases). The CDR3 has 13 amino acids. Trimming left V 5 bases short and J 8 bases short, with 16 bases between. From germline, CDR1 is DFQATT and CDR2 SNEGSKA (reference sequence). CDR3 sequence: CSAVDRSSDIQYF. The CDR3 bases are TGCAGTGCTGTTGACAGGAGTAGTGACATTCAGTACTTC.

The rearrangement uses TRBV5-1 and TRBJ1-5; D unclear. V gave up 0 bases and J gave up 6 bases, with 7 bases separating them. The germline V gene has CDR1 SGHRS and CDR2 YFSETQ. The CDR3 runs to 13 residues. CDR3 nucleotide sequence: TGCGCCAGCAGCTTGGGACCGCGTCAGCCCCAGCATTTT. The encoded protein is CASSLGPRQPQHF.

The rearrangement joins TRBV4-1 to TRBJ1-2, with 11 bases fitting TRBD1. Germline CDR1 reads MGHRA; CDR2 reads YSYEKL. Unmatched junction bases numbered 14, after V lost 3 bases and J lost 8 bases. The CDR3 contains 17 residues. CDR3 loop: CASSQAAGGQGARGYTF. As DNA, the CDR3 is TGCGCCAGCAGCCAGGCGGCGGGAGGACAGGGGGCGCGAGGCTACACCTTC.

This clonotype was picked up a small number of times. The V and J genes are TRBV4-3 and TRBJ2-6, with D perhaps matching TRBD2 (5 bases). With 0 bases removed from V and 4 bases from J, the gap between germline ends came to 13 bases. Germline V gene data show CDR1 as LGHNA and CDR2 as YSLEER. The CDR3 totals 17 residues. CDR3: CASSQDRAGSGANVLTF. CDR3 nucleotide sequence: TGCGCCAGCAGCCAAGATAGGGCGGGTTCCGGGGCCAACGTCCTGACTTTC.

This sequence joins TRBV19 and TRBJ2-7; D is tentatively TRBD1 or TRBD2 (5 bases each). Germline V lookup: CDR1 LNHDA, CDR2 SQIVND (reference sequence). V gave up 9 bases and J gave up 1 base, with 13 bases separating them. CDR3 length: 13 residues. The CDR3 loop reads CASREKGSYEQYF. The CDR3 nucleotides read TGTGCCAGCCGGGAAAAGGGGTCCTACGAGCAGTACTTC. The complete variable domain, with remaining parts taken from reference TRBV19 and TRBJ2-7, reads DGGITQSPKYLFRKEGQNVTLSCEQNLNHDAMYWYRQDPGQGLRLIYYSQIVNDFQKGDIAEGYSVSREKKESFPLTVTSAQKNPTAFYLCASREKGSYEQYFGPGTRLTVT.

This clonotype has only a few counts. The V and J genes are TRBV7-9 and TRBJ1-2; D is unresolved. V shed 1 base and J shed 7 bases, with 19 bases lying between them. The CDR3 spans 16 residues. CDR1 and CDR2 from the germline V gene are SEHNR and FQNEAQ (reference sequence). The CDR3 coding sequence is TGTGCCAGCAGCTTAGTGCCCGGGCTCATTGAGGGTGGCTACACCTTC. It codes for CASSLVPGLIEGGYTF.

This rearrangement joins TRBV11-2 to TRBJ2-7; D uncertain. The CDR3 length is 13 residues. In germline, CDR1 is SGHAT, CDR2 FQNNGV. Trimming took 0 bases from V and 2 from J, leaving 5 bases between them. CDR3 in DNA: TGTGCCAGCAGCTTAGAAATTACCTACGAGCAGTACTTC. The encoded protein is CASSLEITYEQYF.

This clonotype appeared a few times. This CDR3 reads CASSEYSNYGYTF. The CDR3 nucleotides read TGTGCCAGCAGTGAATACAGTAACTATGGCTACACCTTC. The chain has TRBV25-1 and TRBJ1-2; D remains unclear. The CDR3 length is 13 residues. V was trimmed by 0 bases and J by 1 base, leaving 3 bases between them. The germline V gene has CDR1 MGHDK and CDR2 SYGVNS.

The chain is built from TRBV19 and TRBJ2-1; 9 nucleotides align to TRBD2. V dropped 4 bases and J dropped 1; count of bases not matched to a gene: 2. This CDR3 comprises 15 residues. The germline V gene has CDR1 LNHDA and CDR2 SQIVND (reference sequence). The CDR3 sequence is CASSTLAGSYNEQFF. CDR3 nucleotide sequence: TGTGCCAGTAGTACTCTAGCGGGATCCTACAATGAGCAGTTCTTC.

This clonotype was observed at least ten times. CDR3 DNA: TGTGCCAGCAGAGGCGGGGGGGCCTGGAATGAGCAGTTCTTC. This sequence encodes CASRGGGAWNEQFF. The rearrangement links TRBV12-3 or TRBV12-4 to TRBJ2-1, with 9 bases matching TRBD2. There are 14 residues in the CDR3. Trimming removed 6 bases from V and 7 bases from J; junction bases left unmatched: 7.

This clonotype was picked up one time. The rearrangement uses TRBV5-1 and TRBJ1-2, with D maybe TRBD1 (6 bases). The CDR3 is 14 residues long. V dropped 2 bases and J dropped 5 bases, with 13 bases sitting between them. The germline gives CDR1 SGHRS, CDR2 YFSETQ. The CDR3 is CASSFYQGTYGYTF. The CDR3 coding sequence is TGCGCCAGCAGCTTTTACCAGGGGACTTATGGCTACACCTTC.

This clonotype came up many times. The V call is TRBV30, the J call TRBJ1-5, with D possibly being TRBD1 (5 bases). CDR3 size: 15 residues. The ends were cut back, 4 bases at V and 4 bases at J, with 17 bases in the middle. Germline V lookup: CDR1 GTSNPN, CDR2 SVGIG (reference sequence). The CDR3 DNA follows: TGTGCCTGGACCCGATCGGGGAGGGGAAATCAGCCCCAGCATTTT. Its translation is CAWTRSGRGNQPQHF.

At least ten counts were recorded for this clonotype. The chain recombines TRBV27 with TRBJ2-7; D possibly corresponds to TRBD1 (6 bases). The CDR3 is made up of 17 amino acids. Germline-derived CDR1 and CDR2 are MNHEY and SMNVEV (reference sequence). Trimming removed 6 bases from V and 1 base from J, with 22 bases in between. CDR3 residues: CASRTSFTGRGSYEQYF. The CDR3 DNA follows: TGTGCCAGCAGAACCTCTTTTACAGGGAGAGGGTCCTACGAGCAGTACTTC.